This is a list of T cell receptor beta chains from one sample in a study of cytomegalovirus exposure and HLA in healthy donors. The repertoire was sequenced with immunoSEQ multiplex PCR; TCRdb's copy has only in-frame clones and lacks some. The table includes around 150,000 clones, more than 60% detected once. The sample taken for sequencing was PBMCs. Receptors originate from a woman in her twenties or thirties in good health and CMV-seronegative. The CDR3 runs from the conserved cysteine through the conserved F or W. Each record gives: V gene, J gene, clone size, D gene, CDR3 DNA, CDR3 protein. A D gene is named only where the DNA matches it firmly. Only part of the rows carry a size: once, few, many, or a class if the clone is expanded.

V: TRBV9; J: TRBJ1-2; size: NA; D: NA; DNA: TGTGCCAGCAGCGCGATAACAGGGTGGCGGGGCTACACCTTC; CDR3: CASSAITGWRGYTF
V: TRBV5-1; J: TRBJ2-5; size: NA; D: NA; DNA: TGCGCCAGCAGCTTGGTTCAGTTACAAGAGACCCAGTACTTC; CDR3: CASSLVQLQETQYF
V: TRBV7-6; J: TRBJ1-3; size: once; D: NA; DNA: TGTGCCAGCAGCTTAGTCGGAGGCTCTGGAAACACCATATATTTT; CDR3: CASSLVGGSGNTIYF
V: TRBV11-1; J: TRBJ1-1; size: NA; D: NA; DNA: TGTGCCAGCAGCCAGACGGGTGCTGAAGCTTTCTTT; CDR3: CASSQTGAEAFF
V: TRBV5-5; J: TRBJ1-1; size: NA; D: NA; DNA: TGTGCCAGCAGCCTCCAGACAGCGAACACTGAAGCTTTCTTT; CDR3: CASSLQTANTEAFF
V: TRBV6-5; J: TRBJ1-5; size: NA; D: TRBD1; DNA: TGTGCCAGCAGTGGGACAGCCGGCGGCAATCAGCCCCAGCATTTT; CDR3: CASSGTAGGNQPQHF
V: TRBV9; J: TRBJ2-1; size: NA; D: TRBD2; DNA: TGTGCCAGCAGCGCGCATAGCGGGGGGGCTTATGAGCAGTTCTTC; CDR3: CASSAHSGGAYEQFF
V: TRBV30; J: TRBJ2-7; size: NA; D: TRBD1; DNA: TGTGCCTTGGGACAGGGGGAGCACGAGCAGTACTTC; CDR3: CALGQGEHEQYF
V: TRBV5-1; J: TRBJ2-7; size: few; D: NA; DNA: TGCGCCAGCAGCTGGGGAGCTACCTACGAGCAGTACTTC; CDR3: CASSWGATYEQYF
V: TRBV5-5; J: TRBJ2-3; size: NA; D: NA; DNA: TGTGCCAGCAGCTACGGACAGCTCACAGATACGCAGTATTTT; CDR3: CASSYGQLTDTQYF
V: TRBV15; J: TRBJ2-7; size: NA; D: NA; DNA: TGTGCCACCAGCAGAGATTATGGAGATTTTCCCTACGAGCAGTACTTC; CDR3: CATSRDYGDFPYEQYF
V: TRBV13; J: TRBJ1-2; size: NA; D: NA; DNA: TGTGCCAGCAGCTTGGCGGGGGTCCTCGGGGGCTACACCTTC; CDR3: CASSLAGVLGGYTF
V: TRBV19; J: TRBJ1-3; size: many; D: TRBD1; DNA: TGTGCCAGCGGCAACAGGGGTGTAGAAAACACCATATATTTT; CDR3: CASGNRGVENTIYF
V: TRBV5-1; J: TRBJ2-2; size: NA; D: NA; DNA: TGCGCCAGCAGCTTGGTGGAGCAGGGGAACACCGGGGAGCTGTTTTTT; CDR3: CASSLVEQGNTGELFF
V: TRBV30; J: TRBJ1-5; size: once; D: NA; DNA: TGTGCCTGGAGTAGAGGTTTGGCAGGGGAAGCGCCCCAGCATTTT; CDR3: CAWSRGLAGEAPQHF
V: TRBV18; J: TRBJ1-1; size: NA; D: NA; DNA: TGTGCCAGTACCACCGGTTTATCGAACACTGAAGCTTTCTTT; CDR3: CASTTGLSNTEAFF
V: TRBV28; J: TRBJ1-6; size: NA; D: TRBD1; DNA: TGTGCCAGCAGTTTAACCCGACAGGGCGTTTTTAATTCACCCCTCCACTTT; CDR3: CASSLTRQGVFNSPLHF
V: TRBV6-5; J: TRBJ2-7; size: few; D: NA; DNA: TGTGCCAGCACCTTAGGACAGACGGGCGAGCAGTACTTC; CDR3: CASTLGQTGEQYF
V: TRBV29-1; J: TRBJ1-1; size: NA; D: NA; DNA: TGCAGCGTTGAACGAGTAAACACTGAAGCTTTCTTT; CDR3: CSVERVNTEAFF
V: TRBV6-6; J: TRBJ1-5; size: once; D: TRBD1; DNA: TGTGCCAGCTCTACAGGGGATCAGCCCCAGCATTTT; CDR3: CASSTGDQPQHF
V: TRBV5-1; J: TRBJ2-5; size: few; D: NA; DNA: TGCGCCAGCAGCTTGGCAGAGGTCGGGGAGACCCAGTACTTC; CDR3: CASSLAEVGETQYF
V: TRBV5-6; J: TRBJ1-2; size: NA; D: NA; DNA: TGTGCCAGCAGGACAGCCACAGGGATCTATGGCTACACCTTC; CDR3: CASRTATGIYGYTF
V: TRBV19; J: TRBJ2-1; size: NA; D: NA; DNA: TGTGCCAGTAGTAACGCGGGGGCCTTCAATGAGCAGTTCTTC; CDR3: CASSNAGAFNEQFF
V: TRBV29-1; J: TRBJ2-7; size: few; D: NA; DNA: TGCAGCGTTGGGGCATACTACGAGCAGTACTTC; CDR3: CSVGAYYEQYF
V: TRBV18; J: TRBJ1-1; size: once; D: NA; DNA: TGTGCCAGCTCACCCGAAGGCGAGGCTGAAGCTTTCTTT; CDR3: CASSPEGEAEAFF
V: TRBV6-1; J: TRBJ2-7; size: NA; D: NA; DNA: TGTGCCGTAAAGAGGATCTACGAGCAGTACTTC; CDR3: CAVKRIYEQYF
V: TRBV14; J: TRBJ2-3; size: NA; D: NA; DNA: TGTGCCAGCAGCCAAGTTACGACCCCAGAGGCAGATACGCAGTATTTT; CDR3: CASSQVTTPEADTQYF
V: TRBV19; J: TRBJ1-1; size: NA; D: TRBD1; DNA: TGTGCCAGTACCACCTGGACAGGGCGGAACACTGAAGCTTTCTTT; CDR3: CASTTWTGRNTEAFF
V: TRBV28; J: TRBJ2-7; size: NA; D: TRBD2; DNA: TGTGCCAGCATATCGCTAGCGGGGGGGCTAGAGCAGTACTTC; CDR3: CASISLAGGLEQYF
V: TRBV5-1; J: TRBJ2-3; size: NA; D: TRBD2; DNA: TGCGCCAGCTCGGGGCTAGCGGGGGTTCGCTCTAGCACAGATACGCAGTATTTT; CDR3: CASSGLAGVRSSTDTQYF
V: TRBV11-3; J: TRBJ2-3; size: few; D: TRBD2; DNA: TGTGCCAGCAGCTTCTCAGCGGGGGCCTCAGATACGCAGTATTTT; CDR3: CASSFSAGASDTQYF
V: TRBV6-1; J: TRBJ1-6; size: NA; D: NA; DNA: TGTGCCAGCAGTGAAGCGCGGGGTTCACCCCTCCACTTT; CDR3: CASSEARGSPLHF
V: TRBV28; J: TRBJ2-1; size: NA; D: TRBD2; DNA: TGTGCCAGCAGTTTTTTAGCGGGGGCGGGTAATGAGCAGTTCTTC; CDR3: CASSFLAGAGNEQFF
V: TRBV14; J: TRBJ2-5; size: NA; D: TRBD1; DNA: TGTGCCAGCAGCGACAGGGTAAAAGAGACCCAGTACTTC; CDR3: CASSDRVKETQYF
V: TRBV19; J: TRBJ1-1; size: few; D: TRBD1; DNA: TGTGCCAGTACCGTCGCAGGGGGAACTGAAGCTTTCTTT; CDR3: CASTVAGGTEAFF
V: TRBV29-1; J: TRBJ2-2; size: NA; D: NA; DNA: TGCAGCGTTGAAGCTCGGGTAGCCGGGGAGCTGTTTTTT; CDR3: CSVEARVAGELFF
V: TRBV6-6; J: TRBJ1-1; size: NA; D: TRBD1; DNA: TGTGCCAGCAGTTACAAGGGGGCGCGTGGGACTGAAGCTTTCTTT; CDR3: CASSYKGARGTEAFF
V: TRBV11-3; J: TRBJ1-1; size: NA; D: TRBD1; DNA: TGTGCCAGCAGCGGAACAGGGGGGCCCAACACTGAAGCTTTCTTT; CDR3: CASSGTGGPNTEAFF
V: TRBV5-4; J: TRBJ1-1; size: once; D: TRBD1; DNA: TGTGCCAGCAGCTCGGACAGGGCCATGGGTCGGACGGCTTTCTTT; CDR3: CASSSDRAMGRTAFF
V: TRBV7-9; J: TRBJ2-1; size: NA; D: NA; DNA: TGTGCCAGCATCTTGGGCCCCAGCAATGAGCAGTTCTTC; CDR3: CASILGPSNEQFF
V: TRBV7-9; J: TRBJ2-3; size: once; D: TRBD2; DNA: TGTGCCAGCAGGCGGGGGGCAAAAGGCACAGATACGCAGTATTTT; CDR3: CASRRGAKGTDTQYF
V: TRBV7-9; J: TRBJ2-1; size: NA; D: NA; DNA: TGTGCCAGCAGCTTAGAGTGGCGAGGTGAGCAGTTCTTC; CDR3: CASSLEWRGEQFF
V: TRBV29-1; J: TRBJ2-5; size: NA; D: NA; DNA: TGCAGCGTTGAAGTGGGGCAGCAAGAGACCCAGTACTTC; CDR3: CSVEVGQQETQYF
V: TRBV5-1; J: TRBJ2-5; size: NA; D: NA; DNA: TGCGCCAGCAGCTTGATGGGCCGTAAAGAGACCCAGTACTTC; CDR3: CASSLMGRKETQYF
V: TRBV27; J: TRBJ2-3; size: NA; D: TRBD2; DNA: TGTGCCAGCAGTTTATCCCAGCGGGGGGGTCAGGATACGCAGTATTTT; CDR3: CASSLSQRGGQDTQYF
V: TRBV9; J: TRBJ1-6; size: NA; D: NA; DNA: TGTGCCAGCAGCGAGGGGCCCACGGGCGCCTATAATTCACCCCTCCACTTT; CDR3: CASSEGPTGAYNSPLHF
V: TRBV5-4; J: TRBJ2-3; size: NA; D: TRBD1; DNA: TGTGCCAGCAGCTCTACAGGGGGCGCGGGCACAGATACGCAGTATTTT; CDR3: CASSSTGGAGTDTQYF
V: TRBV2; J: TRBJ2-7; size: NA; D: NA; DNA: TGTGCCAGCAGTGAAGAATGGGCTCGGTACTTC; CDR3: CASSEEWARYF
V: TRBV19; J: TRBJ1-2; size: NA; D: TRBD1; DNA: TGTGCCAGTAGTATCCTAACCACAGGGGACGATGGCTACACCTTC; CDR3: CASSILTTGDDGYTF
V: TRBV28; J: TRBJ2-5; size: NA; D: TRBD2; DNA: TGTGCCAGCAGTTTACTCGGTGCGGGGGGGCCTTGGGAGACCCAGTACTTC; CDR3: CASSLLGAGGPWETQYF
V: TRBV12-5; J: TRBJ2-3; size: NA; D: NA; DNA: TGTGCTAGTGGTCTCACCAGAACAGATACGCAGTATTTT; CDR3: CASGLTRTDTQYF
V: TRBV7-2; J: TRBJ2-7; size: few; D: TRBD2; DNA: TGTGCCAGCAGCGTAGAGGGACTAGCGGCAGTCTACGAGCAGTACTTC; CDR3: CASSVEGLAAVYEQYF
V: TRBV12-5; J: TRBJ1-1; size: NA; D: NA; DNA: TGTGCTAGTGGCCTTAACACTGAAGCTTTCTTT; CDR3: CASGLNTEAFF
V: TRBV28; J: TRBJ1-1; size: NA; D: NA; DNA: TGTGCCAGCAGTTTAAGAGGTTGGGAGATAGACACTGAAGCTTTCTTT; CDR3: CASSLRGWEIDTEAFF
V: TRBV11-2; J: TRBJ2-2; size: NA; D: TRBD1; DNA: TGTGCCAGCAGCAAATCGACAGGGCACACCGGGGAGCTGTTTTTT; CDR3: CASSKSTGHTGELFF
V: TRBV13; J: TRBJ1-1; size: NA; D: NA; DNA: TGTGCCAGCAGCTTAGGCCCAGACAGTGAAGCTTTCTTT; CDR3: CASSLGPDSEAFF
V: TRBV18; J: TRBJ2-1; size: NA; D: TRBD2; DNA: TGTGCCAGCTCACTGGGACTAGCGGTCTACAATGAGCAGTTCTTC; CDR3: CASSLGLAVYNEQFF
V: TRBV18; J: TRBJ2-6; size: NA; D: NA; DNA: TGTGCCAGCTCCGCGCCTTCTGGGGCCAACGTCCTGACTTTC; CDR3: CASSAPSGANVLTF
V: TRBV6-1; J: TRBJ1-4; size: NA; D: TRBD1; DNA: TGTGCCAGCAGTCGCACCGGGACAGTCGGCGAAAAACTGTTTTTT; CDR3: CASSRTGTVGEKLFF